Below are 28 T cell receptor beta chains sequenced from a single sample in a study of T cell clonality in common variable immunodeficiency (dated by TCRdb to 2013 to 2016). Library preparation was by the immunoSEQ multiplex PCR assay. As stored in TCRdb, this immuneACCESS dataset retains in-frame rearrangements with V and J assigned. A fraction of the clones does not appear; measured against another copy, unresolved V genes explain less than half of the discrepancy, and the remainder lacks a known reason. In this sample, about 66,000 clones appear, none counted once only. Together, the top ten hold about 1.7% of the sample. The sequencing sample was made of peripheral blood mononuclear cells. The receptors come from a person between 18 and 75 years old in good health.

This clone was detected ten times or more. From the germline J gene comes the end of the CDR3, since the read stops 3 residues before it. The chain employs TRBV18 and TRBJ1-1, with 11 bases lining up with TRBD1. The V gene end was trimmed by 3 bases and the J gene end by 0 bases; junction bases not matched to a gene: 12. CDR3 length: 19 residues. Germline V gene sequence: CDR1 KGHSH, CDR2 LQKENI. CDR3 loop: CASSPDFGQGAYMNTEAFF. CDR3 DNA (partial): TGTGCCAGCTCACCCGACTTCGGACAGGGGGCCTATATGAACACTGAA.

This clone was observed a few times. Read coverage stops 3 residues before the CDR3 terminus; the germline J gene supplies the remainder. The J gene is TRBJ2-4, the V gene TRBV2; 7 bases agree with TRBD1. This CDR3 contains 12 residues. The V gene's germline CDR1 is SNHLY and CDR2 FYNNEI. J was trimmed by 7 bases and V by 3 bases; bases with no gene match: 0. CDR3 amino acids: CASSETGNIQYF. The covered CDR3 bases are TGTGCCAGCAGTGAGACAGGGAACATT.

This clone was found many times. The observed sequence ends 3 residues before the CDR3 terminus, with the missing tail filled in from the germline J gene. This chain links TRBV18 with TRBJ2-7; 7 nucleotides align to TRBD1. Germline-derived CDR1 and CDR2 are KGHSH and LQKENI. V trimming: 3 bases; J trimming: 0 bases; junction bases outside the gene matches: 5. CDR3 length: 15 residues. This CDR3 is CASSPDRVSSYEQYF. Partial CDR3 DNA: TGTGCCAGCTCACCTGACAGGGTGAGCTCCTACGAG.

This clone was recorded many times. The read gets to within 3 residues of the CDR3 end, and the germline J gene fills in the rest. This chain connects TRBV7-8 to TRBJ2-5; D may be TRBD1 (5 bases). Germline CDR1 and CDR2: SGHVS and FQNEAQ. The CDR3 is made up of 15 amino acids. Trimming shortened V by 7 bases and J by 2 bases, and 17 bases separated the two germline ends. CDR3: CASTPGQGPQETQYF. The part of the CDR3 DNA that was read is TGTGCCAGCACCCCAGGTCAGGGCCCACAAGAGACC.

This clone occurred many times. The missing CDR3 end, 3 residues past where the read stops, is filled in from the germline J gene. This chain uses TRBV6-2 or TRBV6-3 with TRBJ2-7; D remains unclear. V was shortened by 6 bases and J by 3 bases, with 6 bases between the two germline ends. There are 11 residues in the CDR3. Germline CDR1 MNHEY, CDR2 SVGEGT. The chain's CDR3 is CASRGDYEQYF. The CDR3 DNA, read in part, is TGTGCCAGCAGGGGCGACTACGAG.

Comments on this clone: With the read ending 3 residues before the CDR3 end, the germline J gene is used to fill in that end. The rearrangement joins TRBV7-2 to TRBJ1-1, with D possibly matching TRBD1 (5 bases). V lost 3 bases to trimming and J lost 0 bases, with 11 bases between them. Germline CDR1 SGHTA, CDR2 FQGNSA. The CDR3 is 15 residues long. The sequenced part of the CDR3 DNA is TGTGCCAGCAGCTTCAGGGCACCGGTGAACACTGAA. The encoded protein is CASSFRAPVNTE. The entire CDR3 protein is CASSFRAPVNTEAFF.

The table lists this clone with many counts. The read terminates 3 residues ahead of where the CDR3 ends, so the germline J gene completes it. V and J are TRBV6-1 and TRBJ1-2, with D possibly TRBD1 on 5 matching bases. CDR3 length: 13 residues. Trimming pared 2 bases from V and 6 bases from J, leaving 10 bases between. Germline-derived CDR1 and CDR2 are MNHNS and SASEGT. The part of the CDR3 DNA that was read is TGTGCCAGCAGTGAACTGGGGGGGGATGGC. It encodes CASSELGGDG. In full, the CDR3 is CASSELGGDGYTF.

This clone was picked up many times. The read falls 3 residues short of the CDR3 end, and the missing part is taken from the germline J gene. The chain links TRBV20-1 to TRBJ1-2, with D possibly being TRBD1 (6 bases). The CDR3 has 13 amino acids. CDR1 and CDR2 from the germline V gene are DFQATT and SNEGSKA (reference sequence). Trimming pared 5 bases from V and 6 bases from J, leaving 16 bases between. CDR3 loop: CSADRGGVDGYTF. The CDR3 bases that were read are TGCAGTGCTGATCGAGGGGGGGTCGATGGC.

The sample holds many counts of this clone. The read is 3 residues too short to cover the CDR3 end, so that end is filled in from the germline J gene. The J gene is TRBJ1-2, the V gene TRBV5-5; a possible D gene is TRBD1 (6 bases). Trimming left V 4 bases short and J 4 bases short, with 14 bases between. Germline assignment: CDR1 SGHKS and CDR2 YYEKEE (reference sequence). This CDR3 contains 14 residues. The part of the CDR3 DNA that was read is TGTGCCAGCAGCCGCGGGGGGGCGGGCTATGGC. Residues: CASSRGGAGYG. The entire CDR3 is CASSRGGAGYGYTF.

This clone was seen repeatedly, ten times or more. With the read ending 3 residues before the CDR3 end, the germline J gene is used to fill in that end. V usage is TRBV6-1 and J usage is TRBJ1-5; 9 nucleotides agree with TRBD1. V trimming: 4 bases; J trimming: 6 bases; junction bases outside the gene matches: 4. This CDR3 spans 14 amino acids. The germline gives CDR1 MNHNS, CDR2 SASEGT. The sequenced CDR3 bases are TGTGCCAGCAGTGGGACAGGGGCGGTTCAGCCC. It codes for CASSGTGAVQP. The whole CDR3 protein is CASSGTGAVQPQHF.

This clone showed up just a few times. The read terminates 3 residues ahead of where the CDR3 ends, so the germline J gene completes it. V is TRBV7-2 and J is TRBJ2-3; 9 bases align to TRBD2. Germline CDR1 SGHTA, CDR2 FQGNSA. This CDR3 comprises 17 residues. The CDR3 DNA, read in part, is TGTGCAAGTCGCTTAGCGGGGGCGGGAGTAAGTAGCGATACG. Its translation is CASRLAGAGVSSDT. The entire CDR3 protein is CASRLAGAGVSSDTQYF.

This clone was counted many times. The DNA ends 3 residues before the CDR3 does, and the rest of the CDR3 is filled in from the germline J gene. The V call is TRBV7-2, the J call TRBJ1-2; 9 bases map to TRBD1. CDR3 length: 14 amino acids. Germline CDR1 is SGHTA and CDR2 is FQGNSA. CDR3 in amino acids: CASSPPGQGWGYTF. CDR3 bases read: TGTGCCAGCAGCCCCCCGGGACAGGGATGGGGC.

This clone was counted ten times or more. Coverage ceases 3 residues before the CDR3 finishes, and the germline J gene fills in the end. The gene calls are TRBV6-4 and TRBJ2-3; a possible D gene is TRBD1 (5 bases). Germline V gene lookup returns CDR1 MRHNA and CDR2 SNTAGT. The CDR3 is 15 amino acids. Trimming took off 3 bases at V and 4 bases at J, with 14 bases between the two ends. Partial CDR3 DNA: TGTGCCAGCAGTGAAGGCCAGGGCGGATCAGATACG. Amino acid sequence: CASSEGQGGSDT. The whole CDR3 sequence reads CASSEGQGGSDTQYF.

In its sample, this clone was seen many times. Sequencing ends 3 residues short of the CDR3 end; the germline J gene provides the rest. The chain carries TRBV20-1 and TRBJ2-3; 10 nucleotides agree with TRBD2. V shed 3 bases, J shed 6 bases, and the junction held 12 bases outside the gene matches. The CDR3 runs to 16 residues. The germline V gene encodes CDR1 DFQATT and CDR2 SNEGSKA (reference sequence). CDR3 DNA (partial): TGCAGTGCTAGGCCCGTAGCGGGGGGCGGGAAGGATACG. It specifies CSARPVAGGGKDT. Given in full, the CDR3 is CSARPVAGGGKDTQYF.

This clone was counted ten times or more. The read ends 3 residues early relative to the CDR3; the germline J gene fills the gap. The chain recombines TRBV19 with TRBJ2-7; 8 nucleotides agree with TRBD1. CDR1 and CDR2 (germline): LNHDA, SQIVND (reference sequence). This CDR3 has 13 amino acids. V shed 4 bases, J shed 3 bases, and the junction held 2 bases outside the gene matches. The CDR3: CASSKGQDYEQYF. CDR3 bases read: TGTGCCAGTAGTAAGGGACAGGACTACGAG.

This clone has at least ten counts. The CDR3 extends 3 residues past the end of the read, so its final part is completed from the germline J gene. The rearrangement joins TRBV14 to TRBJ2-7; the match to TRBD1 covers 9 bases. The CDR3 length is 15 residues. V shed 0 bases and J 3 bases; nucleotides not matched to a gene: 3. The germline CDR1 and CDR2 sequences are SGHDN and FVKESK. This chain's CDR3 is CASSQEDRGFYEQYF. The CDR3 bases that were read are TGTGCCAGCAGCCAAGAGGACAGGGGATTCTACGAG.

This clone appeared many times. The CDR3 end is not reached by the read, which stops 3 residues before it; the germline J gene fills it in. V is TRBV28 and J is TRBJ1-1; the D gene is possibly TRBD1 (6 bases). The CDR3 totals 14 residues. Germline values: CDR1 MDHEN, CDR2 SYDVKM. The V and J ends lost 1 base and 4 bases respectively, with 10 bases between them. The CDR3 reads CASSLFRGSTEAFF. The sequenced CDR3 bases are TGTGCCAGCAGTTTATTCAGGGGCAGCACTGAA.

This clone was found a few times. The read finishes 3 residues shy of the CDR3 end, and the germline J gene is used to complete it. The chain uses TRBV11-1 and TRBJ2-3; 8 nucleotides match TRBD2. Germline CDR1 is SGHAT and CDR2 is FQDESV (reference sequence). This CDR3 is built from 15 residues. V lost 3 bases and J lost 1; bases outside the gene matches: 3. This chain's CDR3 is CASSFRAGGTDTQYF. The sequenced CDR3 bases are TGTGCCAGCAGCTTCAGAGCGGGGGGCACAGATACG. The full variable domain, rest sourced from reference TRBV11-1 and TRBJ2-3, is EAEVAQSPRYKITEKSQAVAFWCDPISGHATLYWYRQILGQGPELLVQFQDESVVDDSQLPKDRFSAERLKGVDSTLKIQPAELGDSAMYLCASSFRAGGTDTQYFGPGTRLTVL.

There are many counts of this clone. The CDR3 extends 3 residues past the end of the read, so its final part is completed from the germline J gene. The genes are TRBV5-5 and TRBJ2-7; 9 bases are a match to TRBD1. The CDR3 has 14 amino acids. CDR1 and CDR2 from the germline V gene are SGHKS and YYEKEE (reference sequence). Trimming took 5 bases from V and 1 from J; bases not matched to a gene: 4. Partial CDR3 DNA: TGTGCCAGCAGGAAGACAGGGGGGTCCTACGAG. It translates to CASRKTGGSYE. The CDR3 as a whole reads CASRKTGGSYEQYF.

This clone was counted ten times or more. Read data end 3 residues before the CDR3 end; the end is taken from the germline J gene. The chain is built from TRBV19 and TRBJ2-2, with 7 bases that match TRBD1. After removal of 0 bases from V and 8 bases from J, the junction contained 12 bases not matched to a gene. The CDR3 length is 17 residues. Germline loops: CDR1 LNHDA, CDR2 SQIVND (reference sequence). Incomplete CDR3 DNA: TGTGCCAGTAGTATAGATCGTAGGGCAGGGGGAAGAGGGGAG. As protein: CASSIDRRAGGRGE. The CDR3 as a whole reads CASSIDRRAGGRGELFF.

The table lists this clone with many counts. The CDR3 is cut off 3 residues early in the read; its end comes from the germline J gene. This chain uses TRBV6-4 with TRBJ2-4, with D unclear. The germline V gene has CDR1 MRHNA and CDR2 SNTAGT. The length of the CDR3 is 19 residues. The germline V and J ends were trimmed by 0 bases and 1 base, with 19 bases remaining between them. The chain's CDR3 is CASSDSKKTRNGAKNIQYF. The part of the CDR3 DNA that was read is TGTGCCAGCAGTGACTCTAAAAAAACACGCAACGGGGCCAAAAACATT.

Ten or more counts support this clone. The read is 3 residues too short to cover the CDR3 end, so that end is filled in from the germline J gene. The chain has TRBV30 and TRBJ2-3; possible D gene TRBD2, 6 bases. The CDR3 is 12 amino acids. The V gene lost 3 bases and the J gene lost 4 bases, with 8 bases spanning the gap. Germline V gene sequence: CDR1 GTSNPN, CDR2 SVGIG (reference sequence). CDR3 region: CAWSTGADTQYF. The CDR3 bases that were read are TGTGCCTGGAGCACGGGGGCAGATACG.

This clone has ten or more counts. CDR3: CASSQRTGSYEQYF. The covered CDR3 bases are TGCGCCAGCAGCCAAAGGACAGGGTCCTACGAG. The V gene is TRBV4-1, the J gene TRBJ2-7, with 8 positions matching TRBD1. The sequenced fragment ends 3 residues before the CDR3 boundary, so the rest is inferred from the germline J gene. CDR1 and CDR2 from the germline V gene are MGHRA and YSYEKL. The V and J ends lost 2 bases and 1 base, in that order; junction bases with no gene match: 1. The length of the CDR3 is 14 residues.

Many counts were recorded for this clone. The read finishes 3 residues shy of the CDR3 end, and the germline J gene is used to complete it. This sequence joins TRBV6-1 and TRBJ2-7; 9 bases align to TRBD2. Germline values: CDR1 MNHNS, CDR2 SASEGT. The CDR3 runs to 15 residues. With V trimmed by 1 base and J by 3 bases, 4 bases remained unmatched. CDR3 DNA, as far as it was read: TGTGCCAGCAGTGAAGGACATAGCGGGGGCTACGAG. Translating it yields CASSEGHSGGYE. The full CDR3 sequence reads CASSEGHSGGYEQYF.

In this sample, this clone turned up many times. The read comes to an end 3 residues before the CDR3 does, leaving the germline J gene to fill in the end. The chain is built from TRBV20-1 and TRBJ1-6; 9 bases map to TRBD1. Germline V gene data show CDR1 as DFQATT and CDR2 as SNEGSKA (reference sequence). J lost 6 bases, V lost 6 bases, and 3 bases had no gene match. This CDR3 contains 13 residues. CDR3 amino acids: CSAPTGGNSPLHF. The sequenced part of the CDR3 DNA is TGCAGTGCCCCGACAGGGGGTAATTCACCC.

This clone was counted ten times or more. The read terminates 3 residues ahead of where the CDR3 ends, so the germline J gene completes it. This sequence joins TRBV19 and TRBJ2-7; weak D call: TRBD1 (6 bases). CDR1 LNHDA and CDR2 SQIVND come from the germline V gene (reference sequence). This CDR3 spans 14 amino acids. V was shortened by 5 bases and J by 2 bases, with 13 bases between the two germline ends. The CDR3 bases that were read are TGTGCCAGTAGTGCAACCGGGACAACCTACGAG. This sequence encodes CASSATGTTYE. The whole CDR3 sequence is CASSATGTTYEQYF.

This clone was picked up many times. The read finishes 3 residues shy of the CDR3 end, and the germline J gene is used to complete it. The chain uses TRBV29-1 and TRBJ1-2, with a weak D call TRBD1 (6 bases). The germline V and J ends were trimmed by 6 bases and 7 bases, with 15 bases remaining between them. The CDR3 length is 12 residues. Germline values: CDR1 SQVTM, CDR2 ANQGSEA. CDR3: CSVTNTGTGYTF. The CDR3 DNA, read in part, is TGCAGCGTCACAAACACAGGGACTGGC.

This clone was detected ten times or more. The sequenced fragment ends 3 residues before the CDR3 boundary, so the rest is inferred from the germline J gene. The genes are TRBV7-6 and TRBJ2-5; 10 nucleotides line up with TRBD2. Per the germline V gene, CDR1 is SGHVS and CDR2 is FNYEAQ. The CDR3 loop spans 17 amino acids. Losses at the gene ends were 3 bases for V and 5 bases for J; bases not matched to a gene: 12. The sequenced part of the CDR3 DNA is TGTGCCAGCAGCTTCGCGGCTTTAGCGGGAGGATTTGAGACC. Residues: CASSFAALAGGFET. The complete CDR3 protein is CASSFAALAGGFETQYF.